This T cell receptor beta chain is drawn from a study of cytomegalovirus exposure and HLA in healthy donors. Study-wide results and caveats: In a later analysis, V- and J-gene trimming of beta chains associated with a DCLRE1C missense variant, replicated independently.

Note on this clone: Antigen unknown.

With 60 Vbeta and 13 Jbeta primers, the PCR was carried out. Only in-frame clones appear in the TCRdb table, and some are missing; sequencing was by immunoSEQ multiplex PCR. The top ten clones hold less than 9.5% of a sample with 45,000 to 60,000 clones, 72% of them seen once. This CDR3 is 12 amino acids long. Per the germline V gene, CDR1 is SGDLS and CDR2 is YYNGEE. Trimming pared 2 bases from V and 5 bases from J, leaving 6 bases between. The chain has TRBV9 and TRBJ2-3; D gene unclear. Sequenced sample: PBMCs. The source is a woman aged 45-60 years in good health and CMV-seronegative. For the CDR3, the DNA is TGTGCCAGCAGCGTCAGCGAAGATACGCAGTATTTT. Amino acid sequence: CASSVSEDTQYF.